Listed below are T cell receptor beta chains from one sample, sequenced in a study of T cell repertoires in aging, cancer and after chemotherapy. TCRdb independently ran MiXCR on the multiplex PCR reads; one entry per CDR3 protein. The sample has 6,000 to 9,500 distinct CDR3 sequences, roughly two fifths seen once. What was sequenced was blood. The receptor set was obtained from a human donor in good health. Each CDR3 is given with its conserved first and last residue. A D gene is named only where the DNA matches it firmly. Clone sizes are given selectively: once, few, many, or a class where the clone is expanded.

d_gene,v_gene,j_gene,len,abundance,CDR3nt,CDR3aa
.,TRBV6-2/TRBV6-3,TRBJ2-2,16,few,TGTGCCAGCAGTTACTCCGGGACGGAGTTCACCGGGGAGCTGTTTTTT,CASSYSGTEFTGELFF
TRBD1,TRBV29-1,TRBJ2-2,15,large,TGCAGCGTTCAACCCGGGACAGGGGACACCGGGGAGCTGTTTTTT,CSVQPGTGDTGELFF
.,TRBV6-2/TRBV6-3,TRBJ1-5,14,few,TGTGCCACCACCCGGGGGGGAAGCAATCAGCCCCAGCATTTT,CATTRGGSNQPQHF
.,TRBV5-6,TRBJ1-1,16,.,TGTGCCAGCAGCTTGGACCCCTCGTTTGGTAACACTGAAGCTTTCTTT,CASSLDPSFGNTEAFF
.,TRBV5-5,TRBJ2-7,13,few,TGTGCCAGCAGTCTCCAGGAAGGGTACGAGCAGTACTTC,CASSLQEGYEQYF
.,TRBV19,TRBJ1-2,11,few,TGTGCCAGTAGTATGGGGACTGGCTACACCTTC,CASSMGTGYTF
TRBD2,TRBV6-2/TRBV6-3,TRBJ2-1,17,.,TGTGCCAGCACCGTCCTCCGGGTAGCGGGAGGGGTGAATGAGCAGTTCTTC,CASTVLRVAGGVNEQFF
.,TRBV19,TRBJ2-7,14,.,TGTGCCAGTAGTATAGGCGGGGAGAACTACGAGCAGTACTTC,CASSIGGENYEQYF
.,TRBV6-1,TRBJ1-2,13,.,TGTGCCAGCACCCACAGGGAGAACTATGGCTACACCTTC,CASTHRENYGYTF
.,TRBV12-3/TRBV12-4,TRBJ2-1,15,.,TGTGCCAGCACCCAGAAAGGGGGCTCCTACAATGAGCAGTTCTTC,CASTQKGGSYNEQFF
.,TRBV12-3/TRBV12-4,TRBJ2-7,17,.,TGTGCCAGCAGTTTAGAGAGTTGGCTAAGGGCCACGGCCGAGCAGTACTTC,CASSLESWLRATAEQYF
.,TRBV10-3,TRBJ2-7,12,.,TGTGCCATCAGTGACCAGGAGTACGAGCAGTACTTC,CAISDQEYEQYF
TRBD2,TRBV6-4,TRBJ2-3,15,.,TGTGCCAGCAGTGCTAGCGGGGGGGCCTCAGATACGCAGTATTTT,CASSASGGASDTQYF
TRBD1,TRBV5-5,TRBJ2-5,15,few,TGTGCCAGCAGCCCTAGGACAGGGGCCGAAGAGACCCAGTACTTC,CASSPRTGAEETQYF
TRBD1,TRBV6-1,TRBJ1-1,14,.,TGTGCCAGCAGTGAAGGGACAGGGGGCACTGAAGCTTTCTTT,CASSEGTGGTEAFF
TRBD2,TRBV29-1,TRBJ2-3,17,medium-sized,TGCAGCGTGGAGGACAGTTTAGCGGGAGCCGTCACAGATACGCAGTATTTT,CSVEDSLAGAVTDTQYF
.,TRBV6-1,TRBJ1-2,14,.,TGTGCCAGCAGCGAAGGGTCTGGAAACTATGGCTACACCTTC,CASSEGSGNYGYTF
TRBD2,TRBV19,TRBJ2-1,15,.,TGTGCCAGTAGTCCTAGCGGGGGGGTATACAATGAGCAGTTCTTC,CASSPSGGVYNEQFF
TRBD1,TRBV18,TRBJ2-7,13,.,TGTGCCAGCTCCCCGGACAGGGCCCACGAGCAGTACTTC,CASSPDRAHEQYF
.,TRBV5-4,TRBJ2-7,17,few,TGTGCCAGCAGCTCCCGGGGTAGCGGAGGCGAGGGGTACGAGCAGTACTTC,CASSSRGSGGEGYEQYF
TRBD2,TRBV29-1,TRBJ2-1,17,large,TGCAGCGGACGGACTAGCGGGAGGGCGCGCTCCTACAATGAGCAGTTCTTC,CSGRTSGRARSYNEQFF
.,TRBV4-3,TRBJ1-2,13,.,TGCGCCAGCAGCCAAGTCGCGGGGGTCGGCTACACCTTC,CASSQVAGVGYTF
TRBD1,TRBV6-5,TRBJ2-7,14,.,TGTGCCAGCAGTCTCGGGACAGGGTGGAACGAGCAGTACTTC,CASSLGTGWNEQYF
TRBD1,TRBV5-4,TRBJ1-2,14,.,TGTGCCAGCAGCGCCATCGACAGGGGCCATGGCTACACCTTC,CASSAIDRGHGYTF
TRBD1,TRBV5-4,TRBJ1-2,14,.,TGTGCCAGCAGCCTCACAGGGGGTAACTATGGCTACACCTTC,CASSLTGGNYGYTF
.,TRBV29-1,TRBJ1-1,11,.,TGCAGCGGGACATTGGACACTGAAGCTTTCTTT,CSGTLDTEAFF
.,TRBV29-1,TRBJ2-7,14,medium-sized,TGCAGCGTCTCCGGACACGACAGTAACTACGAGCAGTACTTC,CSVSGHDSNYEQYF
.,TRBV29-1,TRBJ2-5,11,large,TGCAGCGGACTTCAACAAGAGACCCAGTACTTC,CSGLQQETQYF
.,TRBV6-5,TRBJ1-6,13,.,TGTGCCAGCAGTTTCTCTACGTTTTCACCCCTCCACTTT,CASSFSTFSPLHF
TRBD1,TRBV19,TRBJ2-3,17,medium-sized,TGTGCCAGTAGTATGAAGTTGGGGACAGGGGGCACAGATACGCAGTATTTT,CASSMKLGTGGTDTQYF
.,TRBV6-2/TRBV6-3,TRBJ1-5,13,few,TGTGCCAGCCTAGCACAGATCAATCAGCCCCAGCATTTT,CASLAQINQPQHF
.,TRBV6-5,TRBJ2-3,12,medium-sized,TGTGCCAGCAGGATTAGCTCCGGTACGCAGTATTTT,CASRISSGTQYF
TRBD1,TRBV19,TRBJ2-6,17,.,TGTGCCAGTAGATTACAGGGGGATTTGGGCGGGGCCAACGTCCTGACTTTC,CASRLQGDLGGANVLTF
.,TRBV18,TRBJ1-3,13,few,TGTGCCAGCTCACCCTCGGAAAGAAACACCATATATTTT,CASSPSERNTIYF